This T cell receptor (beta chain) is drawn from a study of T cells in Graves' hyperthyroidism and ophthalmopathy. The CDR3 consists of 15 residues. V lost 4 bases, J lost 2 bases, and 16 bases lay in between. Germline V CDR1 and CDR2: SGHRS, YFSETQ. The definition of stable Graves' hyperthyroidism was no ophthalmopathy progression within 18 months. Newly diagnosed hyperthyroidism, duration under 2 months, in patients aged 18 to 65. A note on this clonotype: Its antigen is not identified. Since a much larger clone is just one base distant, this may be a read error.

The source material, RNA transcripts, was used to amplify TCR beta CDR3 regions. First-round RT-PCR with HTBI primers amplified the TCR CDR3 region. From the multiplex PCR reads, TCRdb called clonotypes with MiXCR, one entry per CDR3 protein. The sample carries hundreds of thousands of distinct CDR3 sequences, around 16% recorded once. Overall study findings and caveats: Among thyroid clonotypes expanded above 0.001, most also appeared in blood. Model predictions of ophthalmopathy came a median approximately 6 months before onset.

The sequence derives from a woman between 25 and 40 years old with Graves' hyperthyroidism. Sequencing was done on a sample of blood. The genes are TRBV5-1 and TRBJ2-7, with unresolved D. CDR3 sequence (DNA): TGCGCCAGCAGCCAAATCAACAGACCTCCCTACGAGCAGTACTTC. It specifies CASSQINRPPYEQYF.